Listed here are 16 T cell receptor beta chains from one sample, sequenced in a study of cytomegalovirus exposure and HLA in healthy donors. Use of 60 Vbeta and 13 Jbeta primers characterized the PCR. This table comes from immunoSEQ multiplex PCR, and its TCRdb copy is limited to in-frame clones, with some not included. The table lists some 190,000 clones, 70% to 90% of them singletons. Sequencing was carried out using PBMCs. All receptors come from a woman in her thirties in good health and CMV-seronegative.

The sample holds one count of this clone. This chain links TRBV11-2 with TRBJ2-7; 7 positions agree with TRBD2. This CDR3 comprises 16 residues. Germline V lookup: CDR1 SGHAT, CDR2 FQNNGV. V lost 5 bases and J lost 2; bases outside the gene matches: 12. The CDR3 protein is CASSPVRRSGTYEQYF. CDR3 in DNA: TGTGCCAGCAGCCCAGTGCGTAGGAGCGGGACCTACGAGCAGTACTTC.

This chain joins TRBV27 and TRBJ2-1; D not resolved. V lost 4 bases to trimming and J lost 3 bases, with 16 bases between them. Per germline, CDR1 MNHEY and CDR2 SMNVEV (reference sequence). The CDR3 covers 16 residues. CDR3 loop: CASSSSTLENYNEQFF. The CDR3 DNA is TGTGCCAGCAGTTCATCGACACTGGAAAACTACAATGAGCAGTTCTTC.

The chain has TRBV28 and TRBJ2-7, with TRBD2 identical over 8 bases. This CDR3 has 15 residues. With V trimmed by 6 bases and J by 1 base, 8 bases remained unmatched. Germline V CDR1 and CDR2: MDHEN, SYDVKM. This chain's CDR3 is CASSPGLGVSYEQYF. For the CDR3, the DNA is TGTGCCAGCAGCCCGGGACTAGGAGTTTCCTACGAGCAGTACTTC.

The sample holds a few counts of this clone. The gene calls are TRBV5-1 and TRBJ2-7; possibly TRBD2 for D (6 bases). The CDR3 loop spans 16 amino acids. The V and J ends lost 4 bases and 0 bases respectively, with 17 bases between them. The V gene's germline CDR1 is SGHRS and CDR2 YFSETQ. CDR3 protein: CASSPMGGSISYEQYF. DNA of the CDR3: TGCGCCAGCAGCCCTATGGGGGGATCTATCTCCTACGAGCAGTACTTC.

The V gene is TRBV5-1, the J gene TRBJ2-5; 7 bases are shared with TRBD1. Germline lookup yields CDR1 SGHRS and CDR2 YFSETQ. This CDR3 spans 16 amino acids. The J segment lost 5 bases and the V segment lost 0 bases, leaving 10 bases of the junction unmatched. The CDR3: CASSLGQGRGVETQYF. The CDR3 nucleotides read TGCGCCAGCAGCTTGGGACAGGGTCGGGGAGTTGAGACCCAGTACTTC.

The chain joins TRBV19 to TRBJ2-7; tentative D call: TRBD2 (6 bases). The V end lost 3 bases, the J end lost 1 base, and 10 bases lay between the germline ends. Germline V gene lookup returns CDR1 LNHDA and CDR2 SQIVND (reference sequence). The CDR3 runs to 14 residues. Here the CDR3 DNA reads TGTGCCAGTAGTATCCGGCGGGGATCCTACGAGCAGTACTTC. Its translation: CASSIRRGSYEQYF.

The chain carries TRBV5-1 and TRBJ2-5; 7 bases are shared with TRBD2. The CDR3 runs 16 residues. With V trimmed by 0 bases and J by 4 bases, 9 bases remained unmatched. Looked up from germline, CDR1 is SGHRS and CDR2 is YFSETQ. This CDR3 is CASSLGEGTHAETQYF. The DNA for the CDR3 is TGCGCCAGCAGCTTGGGGGAGGGGACGCACGCAGAGACCCAGTACTTC.

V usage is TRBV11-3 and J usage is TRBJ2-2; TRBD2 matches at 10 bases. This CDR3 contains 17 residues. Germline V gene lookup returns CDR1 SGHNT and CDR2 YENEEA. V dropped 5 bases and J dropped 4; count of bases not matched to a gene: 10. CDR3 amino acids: CASSPRTSGGGTGELFF. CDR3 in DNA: TGTGCCAGCAGCCCCCGGACTAGCGGAGGGGGCACCGGGGAGCTGTTTTTT.

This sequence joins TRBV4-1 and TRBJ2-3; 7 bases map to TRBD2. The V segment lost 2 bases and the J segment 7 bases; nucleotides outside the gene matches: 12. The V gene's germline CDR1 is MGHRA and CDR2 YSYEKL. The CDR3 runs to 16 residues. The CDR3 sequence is CASSQSVSGTGNTQYF. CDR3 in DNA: TGCGCCAGCAGCCAATCGGTGAGCGGGACTGGGAATACGCAGTATTTT.

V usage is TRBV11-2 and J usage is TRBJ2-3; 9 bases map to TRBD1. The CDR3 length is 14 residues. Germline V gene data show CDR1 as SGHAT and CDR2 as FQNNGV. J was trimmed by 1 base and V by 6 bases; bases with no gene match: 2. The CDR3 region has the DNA TGTGCCAGCAGACAGGGGGCGGGCACAGATACGCAGTATTTT. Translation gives CASRQGAGTDTQYF.

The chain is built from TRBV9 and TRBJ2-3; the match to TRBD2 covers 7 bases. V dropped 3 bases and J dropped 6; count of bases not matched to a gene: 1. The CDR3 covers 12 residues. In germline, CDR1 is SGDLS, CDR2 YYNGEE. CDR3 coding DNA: TGTGCCAGCAGCGAGGGAGGGGATACGCAGTATTTT. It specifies CASSEGGDTQYF.

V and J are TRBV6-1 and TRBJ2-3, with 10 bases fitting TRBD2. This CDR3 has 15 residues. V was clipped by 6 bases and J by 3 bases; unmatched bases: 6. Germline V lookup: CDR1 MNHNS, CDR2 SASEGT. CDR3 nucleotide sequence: TGTGCCAGCAGCAGATCTAGCGGGAGTACAGATACGCAGTATTTT. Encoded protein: CASSRSSGSTDTQYF.

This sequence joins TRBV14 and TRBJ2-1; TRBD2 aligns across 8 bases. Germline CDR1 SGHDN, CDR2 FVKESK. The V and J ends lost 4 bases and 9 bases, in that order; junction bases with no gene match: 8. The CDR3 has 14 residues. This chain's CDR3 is CASSPQTGGVEQFF. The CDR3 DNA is TGTGCCAGCAGCCCCCAGACCGGGGGGGTTGAGCAGTTCTTC.

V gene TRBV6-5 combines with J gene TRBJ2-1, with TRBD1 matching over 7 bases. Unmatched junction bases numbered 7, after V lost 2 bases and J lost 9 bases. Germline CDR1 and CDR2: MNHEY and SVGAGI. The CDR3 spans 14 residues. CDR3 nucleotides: TGTGCCAGCAGTTACGGGCAGGGGGTTGGTGAGCAGTTCTTC. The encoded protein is CASSYGQGVGEQFF.

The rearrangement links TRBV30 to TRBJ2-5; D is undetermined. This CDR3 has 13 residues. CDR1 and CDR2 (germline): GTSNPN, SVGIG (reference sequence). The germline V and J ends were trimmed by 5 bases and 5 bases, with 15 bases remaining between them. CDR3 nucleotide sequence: TGTGCCTGGGGTTTAGGTTGGCGGGAGACCCAGTACTTC. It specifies CAWGLGWRETQYF. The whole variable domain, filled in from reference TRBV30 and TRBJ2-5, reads SQTIHQWPATLVQPVGSPLSLECTVEGTSNPNLYWYRQAAGRGLQLLFYSVGIGQISSEVPQNLSASRPQDRQFILSSKKLLLSDSGFYLCAWGLGWRETQYFGPGTRLLVL.

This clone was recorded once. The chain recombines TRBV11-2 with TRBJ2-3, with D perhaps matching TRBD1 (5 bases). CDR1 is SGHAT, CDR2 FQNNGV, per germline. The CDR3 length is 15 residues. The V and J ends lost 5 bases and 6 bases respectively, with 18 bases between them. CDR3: CASSTYLQVLDTQYF. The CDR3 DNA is TGTGCCAGCAGCACATATTTACAGGTTCTTGATACGCAGTATTTT.